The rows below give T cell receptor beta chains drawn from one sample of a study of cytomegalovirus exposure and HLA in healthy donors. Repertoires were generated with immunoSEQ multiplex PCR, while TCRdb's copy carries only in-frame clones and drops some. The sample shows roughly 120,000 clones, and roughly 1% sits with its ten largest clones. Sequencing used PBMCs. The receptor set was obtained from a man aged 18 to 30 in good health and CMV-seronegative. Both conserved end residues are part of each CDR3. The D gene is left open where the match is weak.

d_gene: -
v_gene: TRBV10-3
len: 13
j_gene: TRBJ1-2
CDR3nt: TGTGCCATCAGTGAGTCGGGAGACTATGGCTACACCTTC
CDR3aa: CAISESGDYGYTF

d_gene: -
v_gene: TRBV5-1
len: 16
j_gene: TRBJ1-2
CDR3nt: TGCGCCAGCAGCTTGGACGGGGATTACACTAACTATGGCTACACCTTC
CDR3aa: CASSLDGDYTNYGYTF

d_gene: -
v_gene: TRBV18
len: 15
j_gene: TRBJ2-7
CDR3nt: TGTGCCAGCTCACCAACCAGCGGGCAGACTTCCGAGCAGTACTTC
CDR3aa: CASSPTSGQTSEQYF

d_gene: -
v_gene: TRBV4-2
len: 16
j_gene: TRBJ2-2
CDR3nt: TGTGCCAGCAGCCAAGATCATGGTAGCGGTGCCGGGGAGCTGTTTTTT
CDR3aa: CASSQDHGSGAGELFF

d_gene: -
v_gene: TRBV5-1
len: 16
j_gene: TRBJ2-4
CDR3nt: TGCGCCAGCAGCCCACCTAACTCCCTAGCCAAAAACATTCAGTACTTC
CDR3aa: CASSPPNSLAKNIQYF

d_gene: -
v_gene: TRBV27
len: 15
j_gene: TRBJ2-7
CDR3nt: TGTGCCAGCAGTGCATCTAGCGCTAGCTCCTACGAGCAGTACTTC
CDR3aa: CASSASSASSYEQYF

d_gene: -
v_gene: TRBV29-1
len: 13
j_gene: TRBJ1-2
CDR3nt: TGCAGCACCGGCTGGGACTCGGGTCTCAGCTACACCTTC
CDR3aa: CSTGWDSGLSYTF

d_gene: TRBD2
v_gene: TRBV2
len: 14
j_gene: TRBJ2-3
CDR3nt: TGTGCCAGCAGTGAGTTCACTAGACTAGCGGGGGAGGATTTT
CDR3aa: CASSEFTRLAGEDF

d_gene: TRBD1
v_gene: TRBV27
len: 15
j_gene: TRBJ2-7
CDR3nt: TGTGCCAGCAGTTCCCCGGGACAGCCCCCCTACGAGCAGTACTTC
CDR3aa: CASSSPGQPPYEQYF

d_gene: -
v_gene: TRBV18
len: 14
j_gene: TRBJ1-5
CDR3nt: TGTGCCAGCTCACCCGGGGTTGGCAATCAGCCCCAGCATTTT
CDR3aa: CASSPGVGNQPQHF

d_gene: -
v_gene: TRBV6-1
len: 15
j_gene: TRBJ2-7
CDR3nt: TGTGCCAGCAGTGATATTAGGCGGGTGTCCTACGAGCAGTACTTC
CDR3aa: CASSDIRRVSYEQYF

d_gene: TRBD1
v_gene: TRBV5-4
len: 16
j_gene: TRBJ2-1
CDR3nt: TGTGCCAGCAGCTTGGGGGGACAGAAATCCTACAATGAGCAGTTCTTC
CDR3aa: CASSLGGQKSYNEQFF

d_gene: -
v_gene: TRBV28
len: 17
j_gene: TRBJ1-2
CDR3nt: TGTGCCAGCACTGGACGGGGGACCCTCGAGCGAACTAATGGCTACACCTTC
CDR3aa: CASTGRGTLERTNGYTF

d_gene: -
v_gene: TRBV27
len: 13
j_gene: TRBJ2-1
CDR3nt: TGTGCCAGCAGCTTTGGTGCTCGGAGTGAGCAGTTCTTC
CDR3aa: CASSFGARSEQFF

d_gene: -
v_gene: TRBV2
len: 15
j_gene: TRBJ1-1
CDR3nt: TGTGCCAGCAGTGATCGACGGATGCAGGTCACTGAAGCTTTCTTT
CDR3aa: CASSDRRMQVTEAFF

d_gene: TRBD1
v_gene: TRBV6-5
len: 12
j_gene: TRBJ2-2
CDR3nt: TGTGCCTCCAACAGGGGGCACGGGGAGCTGTTTTTT
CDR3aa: CASNRGHGELFF

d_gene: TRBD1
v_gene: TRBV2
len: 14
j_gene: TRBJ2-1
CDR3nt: TGTGCCAGCAGTGATCCCGACAGGGGGAATGAGCAGTTCTTC
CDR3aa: CASSDPDRGNEQFF

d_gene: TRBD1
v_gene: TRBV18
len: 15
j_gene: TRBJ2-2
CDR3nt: TGTGCCAGCTCACCACTGAGTCAGGGGGCCGGGGAGCTGTTTTTT
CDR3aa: CASSPLSQGAGELFF

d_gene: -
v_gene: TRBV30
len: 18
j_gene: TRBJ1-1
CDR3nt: TGTGCCTGGAGTGACGTCATGTCCCAGGGGAGTTGGAACACTGAAGCTTTCTTT
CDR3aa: CAWSDVMSQGSWNTEAFF

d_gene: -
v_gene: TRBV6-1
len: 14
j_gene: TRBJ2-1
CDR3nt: TGTGCCAGCAGCATCCGGGACACTCCCAATGAGCAGTTCTTC
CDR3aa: CASSIRDTPNEQFF

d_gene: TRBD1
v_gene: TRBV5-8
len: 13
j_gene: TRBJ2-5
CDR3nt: TGTGCCAGCAGCGGGGACAGCCAAGAGACCCAGTACTTC
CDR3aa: CASSGDSQETQYF

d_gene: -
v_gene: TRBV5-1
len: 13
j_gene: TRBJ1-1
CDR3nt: TGCGCCAGCAGCCGGGACTCAAACACTGAAGCTTTCTTT
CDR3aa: CASSRDSNTEAFF

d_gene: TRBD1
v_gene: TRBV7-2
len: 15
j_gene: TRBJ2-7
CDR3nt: TGTGCCAGCAGCTCGACAGGGGTCGGCTCCTACGAGCAGTACTTC
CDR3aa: CASSSTGVGSYEQYF

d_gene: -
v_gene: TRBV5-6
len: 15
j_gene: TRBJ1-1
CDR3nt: TGTGCCAGCAGCTATAACAGGGCCGAAGGGACTGAAGCTTTCTTT
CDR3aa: CASSYNRAEGTEAFF

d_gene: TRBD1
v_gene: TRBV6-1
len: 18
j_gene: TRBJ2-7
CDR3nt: TGTGCCAGCAGTGGTCTCCTGTTTGGGACAGGGGTCTGGTACGAGCAGTACTTC
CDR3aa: CASSGLLFGTGVWYEQYF

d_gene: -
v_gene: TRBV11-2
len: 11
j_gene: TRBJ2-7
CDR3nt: TGTGCCAGCAGCTCCTACTACGAGCAGTACTTC
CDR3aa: CASSSYYEQYF

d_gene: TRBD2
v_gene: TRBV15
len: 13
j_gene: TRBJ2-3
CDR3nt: TGTGCCACCAAAGCGGGGTACGCAGATACGCAGTATTTT
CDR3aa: CATKAGYADTQYF

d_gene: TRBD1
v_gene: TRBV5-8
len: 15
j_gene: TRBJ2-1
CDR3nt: TGTGCCAGCAGCCGAGGCACGACAGGGCTCAATGAGCAGTTCTTC
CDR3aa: CASSRGTTGLNEQFF

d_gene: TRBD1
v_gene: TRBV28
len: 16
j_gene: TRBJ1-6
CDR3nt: TGTGCCAGCAGTTCGCGGACAGGGAATCTCCACATCCCTCTCCACTTT
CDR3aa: CASSSRTGNLHIPLHF

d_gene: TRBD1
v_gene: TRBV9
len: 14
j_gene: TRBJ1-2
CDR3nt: TGTGCCAGCAGCCCCCGGGACAGGGCTCCTGGCTACACCTTC
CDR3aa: CASSPRDRAPGYTF

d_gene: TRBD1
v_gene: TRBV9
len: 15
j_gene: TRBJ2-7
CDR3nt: TGTGCCAGCAGCGTAACGACAGGGGCTACCTACGAGCAGTACTTC
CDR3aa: CASSVTTGATYEQYF

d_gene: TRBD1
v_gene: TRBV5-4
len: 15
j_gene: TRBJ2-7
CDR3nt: TGTGCCAGCAGCTTGGGGGGGACAGGGGCCTACGAGCAGTACTTC
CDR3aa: CASSLGGTGAYEQYF

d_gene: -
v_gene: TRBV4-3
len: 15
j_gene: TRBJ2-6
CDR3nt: TGCGCCAGCAGCCAAGACAACTCTGGGGCCAACGTCCTGACTTTC
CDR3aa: CASSQDNSGANVLTF